This T cell receptor (beta chain) was sequenced in a study of T cells in localized non-small cell lung cancer. General observations from the study: Clonality of T cells reached its maximum in uninvolved adjacent lung, surpassing tumor. Investigators sequenced only a single tumor region, leaving heterogeneity possible.

This clone was picked up a small number of times. What it binds is unknown. Assay: immunoSEQ multiplex PCR; the TCRdb copy retains only in-frame clones and omits some. The sample records approximately 2,500 clones, roughly a third being singletons. The CDR3 runs 12 residues. Germline V gives CDR1 SQVTM, CDR2 ANQGSEA. V lost 6 bases, J lost 4 bases, and 5 bases stayed unmatched. Source: lung tumor tissue, taken before any cancer treatment. The source of this sequence is a female donor older than 55 with stage II lung adenocarcinoma. The chain recombines TRBV29-1 with TRBJ1-1, with TRBD1 matching 7 bases. CDR3 nucleotide sequence: TGCAGCGTCAACAGGGGTGGCACTGAAGCTTTCTTT. The encoded protein is CSVNRGGTEAFF. The variable domain in full, with the rest retrieved from reference TRBV29-1 and TRBJ1-1, is SAVISQKPSRDICQRGTSLTIQCQVDSQVTMMFWYRQQPGQSLTLIATANQGSEATYESGFVIDKFPISRPNLTFSTLTVSNMSPEDSSIYLCSVNRGGTEAFFGQGTRLTVV.